This T cell receptor beta chain was recorded in a study of siplizumab effects on memory and regulatory T cells. Study-level points and caveats: Confirmatory evidence of suppressive function in proliferating siplizumab-culture Tregs was not obtained. Both greater diversity than memory cells and a major contribution to the alloresponse seemed to characterize naive T cells.

About this clone: The antigen remains undetermined.

Per-sample assaying covered some 10^5 TCR templates. The protocol was immunoSEQ multiplex PCR, while the TCRdb copy is restricted to in-frame clones and leaves out a portion. The data show approximately 94,000 clones, roughly 96% seen once. The CDR3 contains 14 residues. Germline trimming cut 8 bases from V and 2 bases from J; bases unmatched to any gene: 7. Germline CDR1 KGHSH, CDR2 LQKENI. This clonotype was sampled from a human donor in good health. Material for sequencing was naive CD4+ T cells sorted from blood. The chain uses TRBV18 and TRBJ2-7, with TRBD1 matching 9 bases. The DNA of the CDR3 is TGTGCCAGCGCCCGGGACAGGGCAACCTACGAGCAGTACTTC. The encoded protein is CASARDRATYEQYF.